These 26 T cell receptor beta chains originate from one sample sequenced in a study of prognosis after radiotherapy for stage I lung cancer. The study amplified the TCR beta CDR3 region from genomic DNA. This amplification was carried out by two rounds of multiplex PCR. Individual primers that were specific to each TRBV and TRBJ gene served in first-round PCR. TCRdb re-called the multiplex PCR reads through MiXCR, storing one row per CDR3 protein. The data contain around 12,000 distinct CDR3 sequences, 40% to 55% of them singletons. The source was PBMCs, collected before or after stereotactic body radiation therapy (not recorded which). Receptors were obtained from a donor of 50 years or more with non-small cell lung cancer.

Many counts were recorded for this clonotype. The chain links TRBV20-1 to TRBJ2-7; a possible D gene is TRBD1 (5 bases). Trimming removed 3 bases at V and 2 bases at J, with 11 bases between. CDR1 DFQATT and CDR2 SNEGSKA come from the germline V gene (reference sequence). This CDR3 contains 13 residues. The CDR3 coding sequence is TGCAGTGCTAGGACAGACAAGACCTACGAGCAGTACTTC. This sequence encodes CSARTDKTYEQYF.

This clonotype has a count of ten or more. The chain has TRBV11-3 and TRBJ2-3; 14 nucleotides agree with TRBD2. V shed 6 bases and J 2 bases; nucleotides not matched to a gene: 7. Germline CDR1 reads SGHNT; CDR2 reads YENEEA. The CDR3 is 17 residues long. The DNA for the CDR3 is TGTGCCAGCAGTCAAGGACTAGCGGGGGGCGTCACAGATACGCAGTATTTT. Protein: CASSQGLAGGVTDTQYF.

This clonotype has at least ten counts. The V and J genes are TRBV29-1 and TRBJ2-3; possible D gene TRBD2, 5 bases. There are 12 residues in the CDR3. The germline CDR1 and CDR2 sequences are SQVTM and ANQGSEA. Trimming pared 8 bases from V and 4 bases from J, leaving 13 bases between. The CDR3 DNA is TGCAGCTACAGTGAGGGTGCAGATACGCAGTATTTT. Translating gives CSYSEGADTQYF.

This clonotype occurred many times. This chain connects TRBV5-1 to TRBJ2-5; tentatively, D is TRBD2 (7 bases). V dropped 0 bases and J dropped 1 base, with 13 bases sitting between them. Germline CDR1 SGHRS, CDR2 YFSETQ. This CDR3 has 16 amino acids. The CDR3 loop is CASSLVGGGPQETQYF. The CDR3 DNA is TGCGCCAGCAGCTTGGTAGGGGGGGGGCCCCAAGAGACCCAGTACTTC.

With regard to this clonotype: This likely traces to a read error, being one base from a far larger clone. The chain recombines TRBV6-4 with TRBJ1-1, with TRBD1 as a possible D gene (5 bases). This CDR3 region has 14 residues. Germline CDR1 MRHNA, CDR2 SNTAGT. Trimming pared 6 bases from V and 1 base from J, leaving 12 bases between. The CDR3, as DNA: TGTGCCAGCAGACTAGGGGTAACGAACACTGAAGCTTTCTTT. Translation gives CASRLGVTNTEAFF.

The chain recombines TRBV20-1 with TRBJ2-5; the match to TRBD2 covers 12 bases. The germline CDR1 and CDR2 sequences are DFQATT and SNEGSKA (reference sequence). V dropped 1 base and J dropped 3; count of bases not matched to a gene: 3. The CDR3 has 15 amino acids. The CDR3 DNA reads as TGCAGTGCTAGAGGACTAGCGGGGGTAAAAGAGACCCAGTACTTC. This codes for CSARGLAGVKETQYF.

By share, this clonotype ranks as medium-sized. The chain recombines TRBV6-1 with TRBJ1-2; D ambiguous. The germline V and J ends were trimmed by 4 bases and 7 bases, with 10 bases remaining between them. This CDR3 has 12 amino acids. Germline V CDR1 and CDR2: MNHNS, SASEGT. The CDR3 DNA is TGTGCCAGCAGTGCCCGGGAGGGTGGCTACACCTTC. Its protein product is CASSAREGGYTF.

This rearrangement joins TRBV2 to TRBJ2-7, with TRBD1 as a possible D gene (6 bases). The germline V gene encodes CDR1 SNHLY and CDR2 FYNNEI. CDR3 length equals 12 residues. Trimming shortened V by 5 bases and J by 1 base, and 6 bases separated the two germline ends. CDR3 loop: CASSRGSYEQYF. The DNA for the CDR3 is TGTGCCAGCAGTAGGGGGTCCTACGAGCAGTACTTC.

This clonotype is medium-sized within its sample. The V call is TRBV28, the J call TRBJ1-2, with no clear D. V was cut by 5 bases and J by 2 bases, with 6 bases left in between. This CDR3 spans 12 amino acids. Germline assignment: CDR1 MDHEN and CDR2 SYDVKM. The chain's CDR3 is CASSPDNYGYTF. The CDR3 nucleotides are TGTGCCAGCAGTCCAGACAACTATGGCTACACCTTC.

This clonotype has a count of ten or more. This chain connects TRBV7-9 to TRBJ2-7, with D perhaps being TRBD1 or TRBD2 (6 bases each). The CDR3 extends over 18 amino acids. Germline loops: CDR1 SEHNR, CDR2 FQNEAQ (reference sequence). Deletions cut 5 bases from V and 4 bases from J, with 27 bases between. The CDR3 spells CASSPALGGRLMSYEQYF. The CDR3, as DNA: TGTGCCAGCAGCCCCGCCCTCGGGGGCCGTCTTATGTCTTACGAGCAGTACTTC.

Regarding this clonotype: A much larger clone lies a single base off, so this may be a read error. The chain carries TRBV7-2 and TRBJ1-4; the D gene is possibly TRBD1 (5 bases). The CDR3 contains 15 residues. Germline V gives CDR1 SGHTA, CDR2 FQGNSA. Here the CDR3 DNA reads TGTGCCAACAGCCCCTTTGGGGGTCTGATGGAAAAACTGTTTTTT. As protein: CANSPFGGLMEKLFF.

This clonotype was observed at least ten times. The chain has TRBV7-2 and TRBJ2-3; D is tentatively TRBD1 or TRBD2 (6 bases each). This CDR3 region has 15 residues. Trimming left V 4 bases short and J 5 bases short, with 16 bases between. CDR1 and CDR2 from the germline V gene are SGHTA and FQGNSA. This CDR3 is CASSSQGTGGDTQYF. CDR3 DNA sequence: TGTGCCAGCAGCTCCCAGGGGACCGGGGGAGATACGCAGTATTTT.

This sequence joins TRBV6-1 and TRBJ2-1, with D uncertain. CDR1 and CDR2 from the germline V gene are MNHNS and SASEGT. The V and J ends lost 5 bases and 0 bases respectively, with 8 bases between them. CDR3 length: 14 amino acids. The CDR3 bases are TGTGCCAGCAGTCGGGTAATCTCCTACAATGAGCAGTTCTTC. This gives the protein CASSRVISYNEQFF.

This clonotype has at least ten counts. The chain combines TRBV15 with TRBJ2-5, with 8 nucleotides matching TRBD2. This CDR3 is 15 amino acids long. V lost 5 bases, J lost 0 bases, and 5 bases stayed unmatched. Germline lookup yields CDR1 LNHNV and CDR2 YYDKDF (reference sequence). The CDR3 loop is CATSPRGDNQETQYF. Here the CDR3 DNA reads TGTGCCACCAGCCCGCGGGGGGATAACCAAGAGACCCAGTACTTC.

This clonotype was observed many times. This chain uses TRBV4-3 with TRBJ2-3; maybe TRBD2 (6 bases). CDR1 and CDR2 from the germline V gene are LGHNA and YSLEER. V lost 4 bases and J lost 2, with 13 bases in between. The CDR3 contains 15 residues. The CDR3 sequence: CASSPLGGYTDTQYF. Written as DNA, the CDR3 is TGCGCCAGCAGCCCCCTCGGGGGATACACAGATACGCAGTATTTT.

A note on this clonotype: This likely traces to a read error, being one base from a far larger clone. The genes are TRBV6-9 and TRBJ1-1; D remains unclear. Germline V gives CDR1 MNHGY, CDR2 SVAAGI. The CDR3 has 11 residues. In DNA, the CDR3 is TGTGACAGCAGTTACTGGGCTGAAGCTTTCTTT. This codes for CDSSYWAEAFF.

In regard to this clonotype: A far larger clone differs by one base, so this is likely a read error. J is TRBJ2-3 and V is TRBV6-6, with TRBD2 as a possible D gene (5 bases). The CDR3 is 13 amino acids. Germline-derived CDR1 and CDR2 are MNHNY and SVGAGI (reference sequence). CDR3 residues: CAISYSGLDTQYF. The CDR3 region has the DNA TGTGCCATCAGTTACTCGGGGTTGGATACGCAGTATTTT.

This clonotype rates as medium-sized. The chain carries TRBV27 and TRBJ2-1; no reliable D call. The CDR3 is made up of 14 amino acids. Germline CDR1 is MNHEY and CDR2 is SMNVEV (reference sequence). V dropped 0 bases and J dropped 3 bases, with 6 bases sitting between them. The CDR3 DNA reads TGTGCCAGCAGTTTATCGTCGGACTACAATGAGCAGTTCTTC. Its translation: CASSLSSDYNEQFF.

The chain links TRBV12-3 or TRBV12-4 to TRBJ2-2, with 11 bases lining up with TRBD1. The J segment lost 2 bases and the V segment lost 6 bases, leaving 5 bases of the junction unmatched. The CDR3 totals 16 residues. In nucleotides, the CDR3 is TGTGCCAGCAGAGCCGGACAGGGGGCTAACACCGGGGAGCTGTTTTTT. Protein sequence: CASRAGQGANTGELFF.

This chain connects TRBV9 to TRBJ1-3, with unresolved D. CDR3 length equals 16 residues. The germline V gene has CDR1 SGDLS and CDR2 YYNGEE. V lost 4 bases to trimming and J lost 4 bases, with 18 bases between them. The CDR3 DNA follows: TGTGCCAGCAGCTCACTCGACATGGGTAGAGGAAACACCATATATTTT. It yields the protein CASSSLDMGRGNTIYF.

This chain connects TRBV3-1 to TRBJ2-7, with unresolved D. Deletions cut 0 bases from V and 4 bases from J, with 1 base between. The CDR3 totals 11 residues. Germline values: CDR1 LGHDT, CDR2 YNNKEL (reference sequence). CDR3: CASSQEYEQYF. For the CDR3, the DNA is TGTGCCAGCAGCCAAGAGTACGAGCAGTACTTC.

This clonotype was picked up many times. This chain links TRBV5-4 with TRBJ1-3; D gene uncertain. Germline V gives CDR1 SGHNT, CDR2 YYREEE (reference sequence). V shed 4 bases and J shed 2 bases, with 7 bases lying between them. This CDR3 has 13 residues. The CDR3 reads CASSPRPGNTIYF. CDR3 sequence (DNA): TGTGCCAGCAGCCCCCGACCTGGAAACACCATATATTTT.

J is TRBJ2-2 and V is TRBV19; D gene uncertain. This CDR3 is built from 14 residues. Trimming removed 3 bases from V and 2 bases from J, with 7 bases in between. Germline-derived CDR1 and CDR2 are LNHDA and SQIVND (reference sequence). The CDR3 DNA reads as TGTGCCAGTAGTATTGCCAGTAACACCGGGGAGCTGTTTTTT. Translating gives CASSIASNTGELFF.

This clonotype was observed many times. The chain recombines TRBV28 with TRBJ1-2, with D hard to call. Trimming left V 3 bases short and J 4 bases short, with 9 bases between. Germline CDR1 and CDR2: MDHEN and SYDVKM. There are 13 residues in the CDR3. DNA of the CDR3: TGTGCCAGCAGTTTGGGTCACTCCTATGGCTACACCTTC. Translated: CASSLGHSYGYTF.

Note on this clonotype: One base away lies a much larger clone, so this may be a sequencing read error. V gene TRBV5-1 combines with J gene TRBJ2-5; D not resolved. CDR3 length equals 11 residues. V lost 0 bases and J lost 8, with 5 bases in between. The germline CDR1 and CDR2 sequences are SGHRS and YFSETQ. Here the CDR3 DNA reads TGCGCCAGCAGCTTGGACGATACCCAGTACTTC. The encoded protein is CASSLDDTQYF.

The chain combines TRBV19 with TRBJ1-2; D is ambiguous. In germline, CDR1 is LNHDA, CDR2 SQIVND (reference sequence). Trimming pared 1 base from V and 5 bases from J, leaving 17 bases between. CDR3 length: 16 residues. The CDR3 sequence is CASSIAQRPSSYGYTF. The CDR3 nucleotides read TGTGCCAGTAGTATAGCACAAAGACCGTCATCTTATGGCTACACCTTC.